Listed below are T cell receptor beta chains from one sample, sequenced in a study of blood T cell repertoires in COVID-19. This table comes from immunoSEQ multiplex PCR, and its TCRdb copy is limited to in-frame clones, with some not included. The sample shows fewer than 300,000 clones, approximately 85% of them seen only once. Sequences were obtained from peripheral blood. The origin of the receptors is a human donor with COVID-19, enrolled during active disease. The donor label of this sample is uncertain. CDR3s include the opening cysteine and the closing phenylalanine or tryptophan. The D gene is left open where the match is weak. Rows may omit the clone size; those that give it use once, few, many or a size class.

size	V	D	J	CDR3	DNA
.	TRBV5-6	.	TRBJ2-5	CASSLLAGRPEETQYF	TGTGCCAGCAGCTTATTGGCGGGAAGGCCCGAGGAGACCCAGTACTTC
.	TRBV5-4	.	TRBJ1-2	CASSLALTPRGYTF	TGTGCCAGCAGCTTGGCCCTAACGCCGCGGGGCTACACCTTC
.	TRBV11-2	TRBD2	TRBJ2-1	CASSLDLASGRAGEQFF	TGTGCCAGCAGCTTAGATCTAGCTAGCGGGAGGGCCGGTGAGCAGTTCTTC
.	TRBV19	TRBD2	TRBJ2-7	CASSIQAGVSYEQYF	TGTGCCAGTAGTATTCAAGCGGGAGTTAGTTACGAGCAGTACTTC
.	TRBV10-3	.	TRBJ1-2	CAIRTTNDGGYTF	TGTGCCATCAGGACTACCAACGACGGAGGCTACACCTTC
.	TRBV9	TRBD1	TRBJ2-2	CASSRGTGANTGELFF	TGTGCCAGCAGCCGGGGTACAGGGGCGAACACCGGGGAGCTGTTTTTT
.	TRBV5-8	.	TRBJ2-7	CASSSTQAGGSEQYF	TGTGCCAGCAGTTCTACCCAAGCTGGGGGGAGCGAGCAGTACTTC
.	TRBV6-5	.	TRBJ2-7	CASSYSSAVEQYF	TGTGCCAGCAGTTACTCGAGTGCGGTCGAGCAGTACTTC
.	TRBV7-2	.	TRBJ1-5	CASSLGQGRPQHF	TGTGCCAGCAGCTTAGGCCAGGGTCGGCCCCAGCATTTT
.	TRBV5-1	.	TRBJ2-5	CASSFVSVETQYF	TGCGCCAGCAGCTTCGTTAGTGTGGAGACCCAGTACTTC
.	TRBV28	TRBD1	TRBJ1-3	CASSLSRGTGSGNTIYF	TGTGCCAGCAGCCTTTCCCGAGGGACAGGCTCTGGAAACACCATATATTTT
.	TRBV19	TRBD1	TRBJ1-2	CASSPRTGWGYNYGYTF	TGTGCCAGTAGTCCGCGGACAGGGTGGGGATATAACTATGGCTACACCTTC
.	TRBV12-1	.	TRBJ1-2	CAGVRGFYGYTF	TGTGCCGGCGTCAGGGGCTTCTATGGCTACACCTTC
once	TRBV3-1/TRBV3-2	.	TRBJ2-2	CASERGRNTGELFF	TGTGCCAGCGAACGGGGGAGGAACACCGGGGAGCTGTTTTTT
.	TRBV3-1/TRBV3-2	TRBD1	TRBJ1-4	CASSQDWTGGEKLFF	TGTGCCAGCAGCCAAGATTGGACAGGGGGCGAAAAACTGTTTTTT